Following are 20 T cell receptor beta chains from one sample sequenced in a study of blood T cell repertoires in COVID-19. Data came from immunoSEQ multiplex PCR; TCRdb stores just in-frame clones and leaves some out. The sample contains 85,000 to 130,000 clones, 70% to 75% of which appear only once. What was sequenced was peripheral blood. The receptors stem from a human donor with acute or convalescent COVID-19. The donor label of this sample is uncertain.

The rearrangement links TRBV5-4 to TRBJ2-5, with TRBD2 identical over 11 bases. The CDR3 consists of 15 residues. Germline CDR1 is SGHNT and CDR2 is YYREEE (reference sequence). J lost 5 bases, V lost 4 bases, and 7 bases had no gene match. CDR3 DNA: TGTGCCAGCAGCCGTAGCGGGGGGGCCGGGGAGACCCAGTACTTC. It specifies CASSRSGGAGETQYF.

This rearrangement joins TRBV6-6 to TRBJ1-5; D call uncertain. The CDR3 has 15 amino acids. V was shortened by 7 bases and J by 0 bases, with 13 bases between the two germline ends. Germline CDR1 is MNHNY and CDR2 is SVGAGI (reference sequence). The CDR3, as DNA: TGTGCCAGCACCCCGGGAGCTTATAGCAATCAGCCCCAGCATTTT. This gives the protein CASTPGAYSNQPQHF.

This clone has more than one count but fewer than ten. The V gene is TRBV5-6, the J gene TRBJ1-1; the D gene is possibly TRBD1 (5 bases). The CDR3 covers 15 residues. The germline gives CDR1 SGHDT, CDR2 YYEEEE. V was cut by 2 bases and J by 5 bases, with 16 bases left in between. The CDR3 spells CASSFRGAILTEAFF. CDR3 coding DNA: TGTGCCAGCAGCTTTAGGGGCGCGATATTGACTGAAGCTTTCTTT.

This clone turned up a few times. This chain joins TRBV7-2 and TRBJ1-1; D remains ambiguous. Trimming removed 5 bases from V and 1 base from J, with 8 bases in between. The length of the CDR3 is 13 residues. In germline, CDR1 is SGHTA, CDR2 FQGNSA. Here the CDR3 reads CASSARPNTEAFF. The CDR3 DNA reads TGTGCCAGCAGCGCTAGACCGAACACTGAAGCTTTCTTT.

The chain carries TRBV18 and TRBJ1-3; tentative D call: TRBD1 (5 bases). The germline gives CDR1 KGHSH, CDR2 LQKENI. This CDR3 spans 16 amino acids. Trimming shortened V by 3 bases and J by 2 bases, and 14 bases separated the two germline ends. The CDR3 loop reads CASSPNQGSTGNTIYF. CDR3 bases: TGTGCCAGCTCACCGAACCAGGGATCTACTGGAAACACCATATATTTT.

This clone was seen only a few times. The chain uses TRBV30 and TRBJ1-2; D call uncertain. Germline lookup yields CDR1 GTSNPN and CDR2 SVGIG (reference sequence). The CDR3 sequence is 14 residues long. V lost 2 bases, J lost 6 bases, and 16 bases lay in between. This CDR3 is CAWSSLAGVHGYTF. The CDR3 DNA reads TGTGCCTGGAGTTCCCTAGCAGGAGTACATGGCTACACCTTC.

The chain combines TRBV6-5 with TRBJ1-4, with D hard to call. Germline-derived CDR1 and CDR2 are MNHEY and SVGAGI. The CDR3 sequence is 14 residues long. V shed 2 bases and J shed 4 bases, with 8 bases lying between them. CDR3 sequence (DNA): TGTGCCAGCAGTTACGGGCAGTTTAATGAAAAACTGTTTTTT. It codes for CASSYGQFNEKLFF.

The chain has TRBV7-8 and TRBJ1-6; D unclear. CDR1 is SGHVS and CDR2 is FQNEAQ in the germline V gene. The length of the CDR3 is 16 residues. Between the trimmed V and J ends, which lost 5 bases and 0 bases, there was a span of 11 bases. The CDR3 sequence: CASSPTAFSYNSPLHF. CDR3 nucleotides: TGTGCCAGCAGCCCCACAGCCTTCTCCTATAATTCACCCCTCCACTTT.

This clone has a handful of counts. The gene calls are TRBV2 and TRBJ1-5; 9 positions agree with TRBD1. This CDR3 region has 14 residues. V shed 7 bases, J shed 1 base, and the junction held 2 bases outside the gene matches. Germline loops: CDR1 SNHLY, CDR2 FYNNEI. The CDR3 nucleotides read TGTGCCAGCACAGGACAGGGGAGCAATCAGCCCCAGCATTTT. This encodes CASTGQGSNQPQHF.

The V and J genes are TRBV2 and TRBJ1-2; the D gene is possibly TRBD1 (6 bases). Germline CDR1 reads SNHLY; CDR2 reads FYNNEI. This CDR3 is 13 amino acids long. Trimming took off 7 bases at V and 5 bases at J, with 14 bases between the two ends. CDR3 nucleotides: TGTGCCAGCAAACCGGCCAGGGGATATGGCTACACCTTC. It specifies CASKPARGYGYTF.

V is TRBV3-1 (or the pseudogene TRBV3-2) and J is TRBJ1-1; no clear D. V gave up 2 bases and J gave up 8 bases, with 15 bases separating them. The CDR3 sequence is 14 residues long. Germline V gene data show CDR1 as LGHDT and CDR2 as YNNKEL (reference sequence). CDR3: CASSQRRGVGEAFF. In DNA, the CDR3 is TGTGCCAGCAGCCAAAGAAGAGGTGTTGGGGAAGCTTTCTTT.

The rearrangement uses TRBV5-1 and TRBJ2-5; 9 bases are shared with TRBD1. The CDR3 is 16 amino acids. The V and J ends lost 0 bases and 9 bases, in that order; junction bases with no gene match: 12. Germline loops: CDR1 SGHRS, CDR2 YFSETQ. In nucleotides, the CDR3 is TGCGCCAGCAGCTTGGCCGGAGGGGGACAGGGATATGCCCAGTACTTC. Protein sequence: CASSLAGGGQGYAQYF. The full variable domain, its missing parts supplied by reference TRBV5-1 and TRBJ2-5, is KAGVTQTPRYLIKTRGQQVTLSCSPISGHRSVSWYQQTPGQGLQFLFEYFSETQRNKGNFPGRFSGRQFSNSRSEMNVSTLELGDSALYLCASSLAGGGQGYAQYFGPGTRLLVL.

The chain uses TRBV27 and TRBJ2-7; D may be TRBD2 (7 bases). CDR3 size: 14 residues. Trimming shortened V by 5 bases and J by 5 bases, and 16 bases separated the two germline ends. CDR1 MNHEY and CDR2 SMNVEV come from the germline V gene (reference sequence). The CDR3 DNA is TGTGCCAGCAGTCCCTGGGAGGGGGGGAACGAGCAGTACTTC. It encodes CASSPWEGGNEQYF.

This chain joins TRBV11-2 and TRBJ2-7; TRBD1 matches at 7 bases. Trimming took 5 bases from V and 6 from J; bases not matched to a gene: 10. Looked up from germline, CDR1 is SGHAT and CDR2 is FQNNGV. The CDR3 has 14 residues. The CDR3 DNA reads as TGTGCCAGCAGCCAGACAGGGCTACCGAGCGAGCAGTACGTC. It translates to CASSQTGLPSEQYV.

In its sample, this clone was seen a few times. The V and J genes are TRBV6-5 and TRBJ2-1; TRBD2 agrees at 7 bases. CDR1 is MNHEY, CDR2 SVGAGI, per germline. The V and J ends lost 0 bases and 7 bases, in that order; junction bases with no gene match: 6. This CDR3 has 15 amino acids. CDR3 nucleotides: TGTGCCAGCAGTTACTCGAAGTTCGGGAGGAATGAGCAGTTCTTC. It translates to CASSYSKFGRNEQFF.

The gene calls are TRBV2 and TRBJ2-7; D not resolved. CDR1 is SNHLY and CDR2 is FYNNEI in the germline V gene. Between the trimmed V and J ends, which lost 4 bases and 3 bases, there was a span of 10 bases. CDR3 length equals 13 residues. This CDR3 is CASSVQINYEQYV. The CDR3 bases are TGTGCCAGCAGTGTCCAGATAAACTACGAGCAGTACGTC.

This chain joins TRBV7-9 and TRBJ2-3; D not certain. The CDR3 is made up of 15 amino acids. CDR1 is SEHNR, CDR2 FQNEAQ, per germline (reference sequence). V dropped 2 bases and J dropped 2 bases, with 11 bases sitting between them. CDR3 sequence (DNA): TGTGCCAGCAGCTTAAATCCAGGCTACACAGATACGCAGTATTTT. Its protein is CASSLNPGYTDTQYF.

This clone was recorded a few times. The chain recombines TRBV18 with TRBJ2-3; D might be TRBD1 (6 bases). Germline V lookup: CDR1 KGHSH, CDR2 LQKENI. The CDR3 length is 16 residues. The V and J ends lost 4 bases and 7 bases respectively, with 21 bases between them. The CDR3 DNA is TGTGCCAGCTCACGGACAGACTCTTCTCTGTGGTATACGCAGTATTTT. Encoded protein: CASSRTDSSLWYTQYF.

The rearrangement links TRBV30 to TRBJ2-7, with TRBD2 matching 9 bases. The CDR3 contains 13 residues. Trimming at V came to 0 bases and at J to 3 bases, leaving 0 bases not matched to a gene. Germline V CDR1 and CDR2: GTSNPN, SVGIG (reference sequence). Here the CDR3 reads CAWSVSGGYEQYF. The CDR3 nucleotides read TGTGCCTGGAGTGTTAGCGGGGGCTACGAGCAGTACTTC.

The V call is TRBV5-6, the J call TRBJ2-1; no firm D call. CDR1 and CDR2 from the germline V gene are SGHDT and YYEEEE. The CDR3 has 12 residues. V lost 0 bases to trimming and J lost 10 bases, with 8 bases between them. CDR3 loop: CASSLGLREQFF. The CDR3 bases are TGTGCCAGCAGCTTGGGTCTACGAGAGCAGTTCTTC.